A selection of T cell receptor beta chains follows, all from one sample in a study of cytomegalovirus exposure and HLA in healthy donors. The protocol was immunoSEQ multiplex PCR, while the TCRdb copy is restricted to in-frame clones and leaves out a portion. The table shows 100,000 to 150,000 clones, with roughly 80% occurring only once. Sequenced sample: PBMCs. The receptors derive from a woman aged 55-75 years in good health and CMV-seronegative. Each CDR3 is given with its conserved first and last residue. The D gene is left open where the match is weak. Clone size is given for some rows only: seen once, a few or many times, or a class if the clone is expanded.

length: 13; V: TRBV19; D: NA; size: NA; CDR3: CASSEMSNQPQHF
length: 17; V: TRBV28; D: NA; size: NA; CDR3: CASGGGVEFSGANVLTF
length: 16; V: TRBV5-1; D: NA; size: NA; CDR3: CASSFLAGVGSYEQYF
length: 15; V: TRBV28; D: NA; size: NA; CDR3: CASGLRGVSNQPQHF
length: 16; V: TRBV7-3; D: TRBD2; size: NA; CDR3: CASSLGRGGSTDTQYF
length: 15; V: TRBV10-3; D: NA; size: NA; CDR3: CANRAGGGFTDTQYF
length: 13; V: TRBV5-4; D: NA; size: NA; CDR3: CASSTGNNEKLFF
length: 16; V: TRBV28; D: TRBD1; size: NA; CDR3: CASRPPRDRLDSPLHF
length: 19; V: TRBV7-9; D: NA; size: NA; CDR3: CASSLAYRGPTAGTGELFF
length: 15; V: TRBV30; D: NA; size: NA; CDR3: CAWSPRGLTNYGYTF
length: 14; V: TRBV7-9; D: NA; size: NA; CDR3: CASSFDSSTDTQYF
length: 14; V: TRBV28; D: TRBD1; size: NA; CDR3: CASSSGGPSGTQYF
length: 14; V: TRBV21-1; D: NA; size: NA; CDR3: CASSKGVGTAEAFF
length: 12; V: TRBV18; D: NA; size: NA; CDR3: CASSPEGRQAFF
length: 17; V: TRBV18; D: TRBD1; size: NA; CDR3: CASSPPGQGYRNQPQHF
length: 14; V: TRBV7-6; D: NA; size: NA; CDR3: CASSLVHSGNEQFF
length: 13; V: TRBV6-5; D: NA; size: few; CDR3: CASSYSGGTEAFF
length: 14; V: TRBV19; D: NA; size: NA; CDR3: CASSRWMTGEKLFF
length: 17; V: TRBV5-6; D: NA; size: NA; CDR3: CASSLDRYGLASETQYF
length: 12; V: TRBV4-1; D: NA; size: NA; CDR3: CASSQADSPLHF
length: 15; V: TRBV30; D: TRBD2; size: NA; CDR3: CAWSGHQAGGVELFF
length: 14; V: TRBV21-1; D: NA; size: once; CDR3: CASSKVSGDSPLHF
length: 11; V: TRBV20-1; D: TRBD2; size: NA; CDR3: CSARPGLVQFF
length: 14; V: TRBV6-6; D: TRBD2; size: NA; CDR3: CASRLTSVEETQYF
length: 12; V: TRBV30; D: NA; size: NA; CDR3: CAWSRVPGELFF
length: 13; V: TRBV19; D: TRBD1; size: once; CDR3: CASRDRGHTEAFF
length: 12; V: TRBV7-9; D: NA; size: NA; CDR3: CSSSTGSYEQYF
length: 14; V: TRBV19; D: TRBD1; size: NA; CDR3: CARKDRVSTDTQYF
length: 16; V: TRBV7-2; D: TRBD1; size: once; CDR3: CASSFTGTGVTYEQYF